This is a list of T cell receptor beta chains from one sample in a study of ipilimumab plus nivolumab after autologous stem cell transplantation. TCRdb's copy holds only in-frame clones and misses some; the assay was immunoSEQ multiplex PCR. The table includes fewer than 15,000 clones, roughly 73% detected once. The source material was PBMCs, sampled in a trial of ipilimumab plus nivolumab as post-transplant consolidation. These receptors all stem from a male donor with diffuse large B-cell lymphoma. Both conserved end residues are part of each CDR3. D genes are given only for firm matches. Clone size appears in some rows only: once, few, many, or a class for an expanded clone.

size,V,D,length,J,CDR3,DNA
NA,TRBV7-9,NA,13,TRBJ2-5,CASSPSSSATQYF,TGTGCCAGCAGCCCGTCCTCTAGTGCGACCCAGTACTTC
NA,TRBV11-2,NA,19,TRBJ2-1,CASSAVFQFLGGGSDEQFF,TGTGCCAGCAGCGCCGTCTTTCAATTCCTAGGGGGGGGTTCAGATGAGCAGTTCTTC
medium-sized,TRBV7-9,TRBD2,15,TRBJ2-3,CASSLELAGFDTQYF,TGTGCCAGCAGCTTAGAACTAGCGGGGTTTGATACGCAGTATTTT
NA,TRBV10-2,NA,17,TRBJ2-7,CASSEAIGGGGRYEQYF,TGCGCCAGCAGTGAGGCCATAGGAGGGGGGGGAAGATACGAGCAGTACTTC
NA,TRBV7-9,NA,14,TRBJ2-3,CASSARTYQGTQYF,TGTGCCAGCAGCGCGAGGACGTATCAGGGTACGCAGTATTTT
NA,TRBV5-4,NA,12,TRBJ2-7,CASQSPGHEQYF,TGTGCCAGCCAGAGTCCGGGCCACGAGCAGTACTTC
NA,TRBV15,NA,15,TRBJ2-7,CATSRDPAGLYEQYF,TGTGCCACCAGCAGAGATCCGGCAGGGCTCTACGAGCAGTACTTC
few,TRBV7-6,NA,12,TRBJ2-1,CASSLPRNEQFF,TGTGCCAGCAGCTTACCCAGAAATGAGCAGTTCTTC
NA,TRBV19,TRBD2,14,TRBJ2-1,CASSKSGLAHEQFF,TGTGCCAGTAGTAAGTCGGGACTAGCCCATGAGCAGTTCTTC
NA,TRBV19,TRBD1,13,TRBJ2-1,CATGQGVTNEQFF,TGTGCAACGGGACAGGGAGTTACCAATGAGCAGTTCTTC
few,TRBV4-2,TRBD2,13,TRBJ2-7,CASSGGDVGEQYF,TGTGCCAGCAGCGGGGGGGACGTAGGCGAGCAGTACTTC
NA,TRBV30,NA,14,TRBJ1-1,CAWKPRGDRLEAFF,TGTGCCTGGAAGCCTAGGGGGGACCGCCTTGAAGCTTTCTTT
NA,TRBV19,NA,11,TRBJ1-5,CASGLNRPQHF,TGTGCCAGTGGCCTCAACAGGCCCCAGCATTTT
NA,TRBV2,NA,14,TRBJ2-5,CASKRTTLQETQYF,TGTGCCAGCAAGCGGACGACGCTCCAAGAGACCCAGTACTTC
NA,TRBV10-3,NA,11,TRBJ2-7,CAISGSYEQYF,TGTGCCATCAGTGGATCATACGAGCAGTACTTC
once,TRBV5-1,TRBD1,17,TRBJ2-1,CASSLSPTGGSYNEQFF,TGCGCCAGCAGCTTAAGCCCTACAGGGGGCTCCTACAATGAGCAGTTCTTC
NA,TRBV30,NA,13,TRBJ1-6,CAWSVLIGSPLHF,TGTGCCTGGAGTGTACTAATAGGGTCACCCCTCCACTTT
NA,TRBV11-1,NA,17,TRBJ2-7,CASALGGGGGRGHEQYF,TGTGCCAGCGCCTTAGGCGGCGGTGGAGGGCGGGGGCACGAGCAGTACTTC
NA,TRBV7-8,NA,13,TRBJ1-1,CASSLTPRAEAFF,TGTGCCAGCAGTTTGACCCCCCGAGCTGAAGCTTTCTTT
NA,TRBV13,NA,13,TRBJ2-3,CASSLEGGDTQYF,TGTGCCAGCAGCTTAGAGGGCGGAGATACGCAGTATTTT
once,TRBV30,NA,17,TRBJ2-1,CAWSVLGSLSSYNEQFF,TGTGCCTGGAGTGTACTTGGAAGCCTTAGCTCCTACAATGAGCAGTTCTTC
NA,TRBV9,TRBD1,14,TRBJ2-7,CASSTRDRSYEQYF,TGTGCCAGCAGCACCCGGGACAGATCCTACGAGCAGTACTTC
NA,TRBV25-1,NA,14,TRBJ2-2,CASSLSGATGELFF,TGTGCCAGCAGTCTCTCCGGGGCAACCGGGGAGCTGTTTTTT
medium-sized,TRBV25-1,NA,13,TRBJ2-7,CASSETGKDEQYF,TGTGCCAGCAGTGAAACAGGGAAGGACGAGCAGTACTTC
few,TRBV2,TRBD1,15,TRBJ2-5,CASSGDVQGRETQYF,TGTGCCAGCAGTGGGGACGTACAGGGGAGAGAGACCCAGTACTTC
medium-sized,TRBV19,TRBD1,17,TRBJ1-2,CASLNLGGTGIGYGYTF,TGTGCCAGTCTCAATTTAGGCGGGACAGGGATAGGCTATGGCTACACCTTC
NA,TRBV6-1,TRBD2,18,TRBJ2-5,CASSEGRRTSGAQETQYF,TGTGCCAGCAGTGAAGGCCGTAGGACTAGCGGAGCCCAAGAGACCCAGTACTTC
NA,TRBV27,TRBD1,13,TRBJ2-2,CASGTGNTGELFF,TGTGCCAGCGGGACAGGGAACACCGGGGAGCTGTTTTTT
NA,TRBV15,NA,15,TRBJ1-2,CATSKPTLLSGGYTF,TGTGCCACCAGCAAACCTACCTTACTTAGTGGGGGCTACACCTTC
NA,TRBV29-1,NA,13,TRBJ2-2,CSVDAGYTGELFF,TGCAGCGTTGATGCAGGGTACACCGGGGAGCTGTTTTTT
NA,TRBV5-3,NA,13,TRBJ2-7,CASSLPSIHEQYF,TGTGCCAGCAGCTTGCCTAGTATCCACGAGCAGTACTTC
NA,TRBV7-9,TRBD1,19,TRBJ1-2,CASSLEDRDRGYLDYGYTF,TGTGCCAGCAGCTTAGAGGATCGGGACAGGGGGTATTTAGACTATGGCTACACCTTC
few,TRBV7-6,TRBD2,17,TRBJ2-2,CASSSQLAFANTGELFF,TGTGCCAGCAGCTCTCAACTAGCGTTCGCGAACACCGGGGAGCTGTTTTTT
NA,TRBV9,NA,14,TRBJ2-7,CASSATGQSYEQYF,TGTGCCAGCAGCGCTACAGGCCAGTCCTACGAGCAGTACTTC